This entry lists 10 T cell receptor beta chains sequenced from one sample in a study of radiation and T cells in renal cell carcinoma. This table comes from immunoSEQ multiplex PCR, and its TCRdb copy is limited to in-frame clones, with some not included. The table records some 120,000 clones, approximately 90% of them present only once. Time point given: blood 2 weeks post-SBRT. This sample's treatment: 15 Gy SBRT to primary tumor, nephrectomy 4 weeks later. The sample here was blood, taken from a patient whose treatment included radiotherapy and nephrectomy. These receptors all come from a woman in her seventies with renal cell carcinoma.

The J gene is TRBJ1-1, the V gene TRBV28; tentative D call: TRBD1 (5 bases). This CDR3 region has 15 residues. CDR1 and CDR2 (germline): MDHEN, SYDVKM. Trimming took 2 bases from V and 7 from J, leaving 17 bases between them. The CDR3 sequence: CASSLAGQGSYEAFF. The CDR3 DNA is TGTGCCAGCAGTTTAGCGGGGCAGGGATCTTATGAAGCTTTCTTT.

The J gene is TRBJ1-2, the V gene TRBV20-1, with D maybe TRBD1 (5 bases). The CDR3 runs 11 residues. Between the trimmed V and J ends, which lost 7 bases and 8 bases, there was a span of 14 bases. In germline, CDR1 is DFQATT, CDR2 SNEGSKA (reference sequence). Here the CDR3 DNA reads TGCAGTGGTAAGGCTGGGGACGGCTACACCTTC. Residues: CSGKAGDGYTF.

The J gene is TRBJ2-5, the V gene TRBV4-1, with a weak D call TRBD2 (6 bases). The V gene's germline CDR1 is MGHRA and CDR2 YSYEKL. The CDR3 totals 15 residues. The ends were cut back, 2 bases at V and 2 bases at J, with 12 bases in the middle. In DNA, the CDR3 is TGCGCCAGCAGCCAACTGGGGGGAGTGCAAGAGACCCAGTACTTC. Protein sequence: CASSQLGGVQETQYF.

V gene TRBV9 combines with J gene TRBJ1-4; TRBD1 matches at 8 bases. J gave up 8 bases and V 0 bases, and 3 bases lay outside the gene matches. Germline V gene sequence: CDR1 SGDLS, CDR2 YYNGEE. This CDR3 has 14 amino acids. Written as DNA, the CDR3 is TGTGCCAGCAGCGTAGGGACAGGGAACGAAAAACTGTTTTTT. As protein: CASSVGTGNEKLFF.

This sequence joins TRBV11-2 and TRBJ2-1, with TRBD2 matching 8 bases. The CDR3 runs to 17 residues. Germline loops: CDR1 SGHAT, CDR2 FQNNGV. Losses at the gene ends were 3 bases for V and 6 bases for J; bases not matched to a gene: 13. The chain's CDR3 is CASSLSPLAGGLNEQFF. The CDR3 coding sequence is TGTGCCAGCAGCTTGTCCCCCCTTGCGGGGGGCCTCAATGAGCAGTTCTTC.

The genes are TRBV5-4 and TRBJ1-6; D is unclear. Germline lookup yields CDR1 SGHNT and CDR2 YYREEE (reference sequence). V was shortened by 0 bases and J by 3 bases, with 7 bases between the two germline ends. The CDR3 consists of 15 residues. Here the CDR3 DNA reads TGTGCCAGCAGCTTGGAACGCAGCTATAATTCACCCCTCCACTTT. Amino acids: CASSLERSYNSPLHF. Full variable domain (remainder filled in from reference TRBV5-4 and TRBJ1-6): ETGVTQSPTHLIKTRGQQVTLRCSSQSGHNTVSWYQQALGQGPQFIFQYYREEENGRGNFPPRFSGLQFPNYSSELNVNALELDDSALYLCASSLERSYNSPLHFGNGTRLTVT.

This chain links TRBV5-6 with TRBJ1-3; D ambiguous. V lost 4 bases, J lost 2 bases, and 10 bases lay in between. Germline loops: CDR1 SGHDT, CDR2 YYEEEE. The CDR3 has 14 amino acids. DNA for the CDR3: TGTGCCAGCAGCGTTAAGTCTCCTGGAAACACCATATATTTT. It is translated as CASSVKSPGNTIYF.

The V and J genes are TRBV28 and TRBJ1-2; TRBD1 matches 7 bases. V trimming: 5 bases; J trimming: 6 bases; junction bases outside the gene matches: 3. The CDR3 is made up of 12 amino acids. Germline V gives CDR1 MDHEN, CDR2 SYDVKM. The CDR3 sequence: CASSGTVHGYTF. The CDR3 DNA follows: TGTGCCAGCAGTGGGACAGTTCATGGCTACACCTTC.

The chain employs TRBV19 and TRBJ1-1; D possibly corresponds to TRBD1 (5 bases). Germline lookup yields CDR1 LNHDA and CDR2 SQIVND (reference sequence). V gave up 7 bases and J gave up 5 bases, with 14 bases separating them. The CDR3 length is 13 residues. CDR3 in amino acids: CASTPGQGTEAFF. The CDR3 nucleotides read TGTGCCAGTACGCCCGGTCAGGGAACTGAAGCTTTCTTT.

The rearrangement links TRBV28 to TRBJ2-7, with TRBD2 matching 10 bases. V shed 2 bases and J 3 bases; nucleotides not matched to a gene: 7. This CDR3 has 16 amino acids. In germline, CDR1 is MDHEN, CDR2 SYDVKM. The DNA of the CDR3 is TGTGCCAGCAGTTTAGGGCTAGCGGGGGCGTACTACGAGCAGTACTTC. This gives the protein CASSLGLAGAYYEQYF.